The clone carrying this T cell receptor beta chain has just a few counts. Preparation of the TCRbeta library involved a method that used unique molecular identifiers. TCRdb reprocessed the PCR reads with MiXCR, giving one entry per CDR3 protein. The data show some 500,000 distinct CDR3 sequences, approximately 20% seen once. These data are taken from a study of T-cell reconstitution after alpha-beta-depleted transplantation in children. The CDR3 contains 12 residues. Between the trimmed V and J ends, which lost 4 bases and 4 bases, there was a span of 4 bases. The germline CDR1 and CDR2 sequences are SNHLY and FYNNEI.

Sequencing used PBMCs from the stem cell graft donor, obtained from the stem cell graft. This TCR derives from a human donor who donated a stem cell graft to a child with acute lymphoblastic leukemia. J is TRBJ2-2 and V is TRBV2; D call uncertain. CDR3 protein: CASSAITGELFF. DNA of the CDR3: TGTGCCAGCAGTGCTATCACCGGGGAGCTGTTTTTT.